The clone carrying this TCR beta chain was seen a handful of times. Its specificity is not known. This sample was included in a study of blood T cells in healthy people across ages. Overall study: Per two T cells, template switching captured roughly one barcoded beta molecule. Notes on the study in general: Older age coincided with a roughly linear decline in TCR beta diversity per million T cells.

Primers used in a second PCR of about 7 to 12 cycles were a sample-barcoded 5' primer and a J-beta primer mix. MiXCR, run by TCRdb on the 5' RACE reads, gives a single entry per CDR3 protein. The sample lists about 1.6 million distinct CDR3 sequences; about 35% were seen once. Germline CDR1 KGHSH, CDR2 LQKENI. V shed 4 bases and J 3 bases; nucleotides not matched to a gene: 8. The CDR3 runs 15 residues. The sequence was collected from a woman aged 25 to 39 in good health. Sequencing was carried out using blood. This chain uses TRBV18 with TRBJ2-5; TRBD1 agrees at 7 bases. This CDR3 reads CASSLNQGDEETQYF. The DNA for the CDR3 is TGTGCCAGCTCACTGAATCAGGGGGATGAAGAGACCCAGTACTTC.